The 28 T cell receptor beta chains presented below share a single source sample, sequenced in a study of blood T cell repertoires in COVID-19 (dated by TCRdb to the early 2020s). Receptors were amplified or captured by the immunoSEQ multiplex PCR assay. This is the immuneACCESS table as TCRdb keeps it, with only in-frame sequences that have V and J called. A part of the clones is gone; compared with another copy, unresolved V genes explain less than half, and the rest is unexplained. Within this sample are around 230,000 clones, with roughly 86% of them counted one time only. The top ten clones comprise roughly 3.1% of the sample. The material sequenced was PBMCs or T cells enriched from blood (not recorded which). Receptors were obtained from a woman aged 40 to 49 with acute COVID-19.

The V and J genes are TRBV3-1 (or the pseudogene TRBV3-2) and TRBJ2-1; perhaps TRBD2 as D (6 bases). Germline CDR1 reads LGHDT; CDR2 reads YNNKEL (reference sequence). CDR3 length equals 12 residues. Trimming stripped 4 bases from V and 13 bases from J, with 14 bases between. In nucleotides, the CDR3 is TGTGCCAGCAGCCCAAGCCGGAGGGCCCAGTTCTTC. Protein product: CASSPSRRAQFF.

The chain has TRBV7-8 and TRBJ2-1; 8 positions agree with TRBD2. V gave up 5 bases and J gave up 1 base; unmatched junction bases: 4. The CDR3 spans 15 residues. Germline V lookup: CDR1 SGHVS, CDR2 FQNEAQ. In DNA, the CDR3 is TGTGCCAGCAGCCCGAGCGGGAGATCCTACAATGAGCAGTTCTTC. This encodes CASSPSGRSYNEQFF.

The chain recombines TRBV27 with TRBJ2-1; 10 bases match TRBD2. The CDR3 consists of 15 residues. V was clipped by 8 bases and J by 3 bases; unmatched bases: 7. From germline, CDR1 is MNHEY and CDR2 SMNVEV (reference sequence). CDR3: CASLSVAGGYNEQFF. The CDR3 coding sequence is TGTGCCAGCCTATCCGTAGCGGGAGGCTACAATGAGCAGTTCTTC.

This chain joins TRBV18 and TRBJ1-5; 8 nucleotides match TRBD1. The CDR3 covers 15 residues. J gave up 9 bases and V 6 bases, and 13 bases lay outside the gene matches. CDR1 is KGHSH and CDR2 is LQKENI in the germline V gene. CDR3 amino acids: CASSPGTGFYSPQHF. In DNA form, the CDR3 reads TGTGCCAGCTCTCCTGGGACAGGATTTTATTCGCCCCAGCATTTT. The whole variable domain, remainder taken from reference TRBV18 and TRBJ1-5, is NAGVMQNPRHLVRRRGQEARLRCSPMKGHSHVYWYRQLPEEGLKFMVYLQKENIIDESGMPKERFSAEFPKEGPSILRIQQVVRGDSAAYFCASSPGTGFYSPQHFGDGTRLSIL.

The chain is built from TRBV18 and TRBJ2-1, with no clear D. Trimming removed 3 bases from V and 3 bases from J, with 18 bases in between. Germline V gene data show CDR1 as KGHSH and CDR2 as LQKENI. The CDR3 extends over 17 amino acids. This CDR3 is CASSPLLSEIGYNEQFF. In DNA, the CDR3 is TGTGCCAGCTCACCGCTCCTATCGGAGATAGGCTACAATGAGCAGTTCTTC.

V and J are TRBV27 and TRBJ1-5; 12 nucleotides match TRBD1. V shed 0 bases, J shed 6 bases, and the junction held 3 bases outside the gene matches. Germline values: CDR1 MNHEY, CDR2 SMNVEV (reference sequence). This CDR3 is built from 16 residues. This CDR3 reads CASSLSGTGGVQPQHF. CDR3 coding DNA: TGTGCCAGCAGTTTATCAGGGACAGGGGGCGTTCAGCCCCAGCATTTT.

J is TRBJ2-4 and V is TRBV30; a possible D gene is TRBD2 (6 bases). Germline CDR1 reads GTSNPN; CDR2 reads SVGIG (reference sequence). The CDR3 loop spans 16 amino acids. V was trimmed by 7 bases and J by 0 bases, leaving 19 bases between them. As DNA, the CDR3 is TGTGCCTCCCTGATGGGCCAGGGACTAGCCAAAAACATTCAGTACTTC. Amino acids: CASLMGQGLAKNIQYF.

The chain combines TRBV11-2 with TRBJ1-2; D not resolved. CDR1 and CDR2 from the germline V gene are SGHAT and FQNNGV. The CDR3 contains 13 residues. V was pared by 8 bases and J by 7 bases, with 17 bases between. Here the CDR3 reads CASQLSSRFGYTF. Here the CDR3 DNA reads TGTGCCAGCCAACTATCCTCCCGATTTGGCTACACCTTC.

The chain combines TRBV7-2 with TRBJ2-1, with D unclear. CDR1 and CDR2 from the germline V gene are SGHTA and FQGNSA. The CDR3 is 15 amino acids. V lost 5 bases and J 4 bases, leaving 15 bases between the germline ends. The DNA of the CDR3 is TGTGCCAGCAGCCCTAGTCGGGTCTATTACAATGAGCAGTTCTTC. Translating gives CASSPSRVYYNEQFF.

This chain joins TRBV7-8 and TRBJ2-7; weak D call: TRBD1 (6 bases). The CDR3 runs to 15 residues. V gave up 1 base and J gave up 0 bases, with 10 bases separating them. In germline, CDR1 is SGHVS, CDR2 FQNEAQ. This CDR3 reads CASSLGQVSSYEQYF. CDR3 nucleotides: TGTGCCAGCAGCTTAGGACAGGTCAGCTCCTACGAGCAGTACTTC.

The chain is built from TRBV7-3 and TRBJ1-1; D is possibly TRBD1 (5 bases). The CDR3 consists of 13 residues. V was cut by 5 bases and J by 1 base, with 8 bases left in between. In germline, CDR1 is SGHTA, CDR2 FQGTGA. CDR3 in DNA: TGTGCCAGCAGCCAAGACAGGAACACTGAAGCTTTCTTT. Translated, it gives CASSQDRNTEAFF.

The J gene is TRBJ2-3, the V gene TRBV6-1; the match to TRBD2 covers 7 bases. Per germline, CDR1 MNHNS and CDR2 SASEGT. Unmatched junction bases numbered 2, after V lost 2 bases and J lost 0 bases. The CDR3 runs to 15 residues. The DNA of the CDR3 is TGTGCCAGCAGTGAAAGCGGGGCTAGCACAGATACGCAGTATTTT. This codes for CASSESGASTDTQYF.

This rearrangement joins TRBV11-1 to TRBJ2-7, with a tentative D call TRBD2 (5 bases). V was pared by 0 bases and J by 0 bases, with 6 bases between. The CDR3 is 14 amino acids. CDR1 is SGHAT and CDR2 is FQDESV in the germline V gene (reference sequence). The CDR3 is CASSLAGSSYEQYF. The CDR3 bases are TGTGCCAGCAGCTTAGCTGGGAGCTCCTACGAGCAGTACTTC.

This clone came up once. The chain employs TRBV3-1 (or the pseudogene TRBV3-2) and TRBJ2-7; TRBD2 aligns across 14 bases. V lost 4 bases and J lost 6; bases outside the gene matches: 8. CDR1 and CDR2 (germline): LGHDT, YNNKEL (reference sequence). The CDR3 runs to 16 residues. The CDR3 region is CASSLTSGRAVAEQYF. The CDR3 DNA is TGTGCCAGCAGCCTGACTAGCGGGAGGGCCGTGGCCGAGCAGTACTTC.

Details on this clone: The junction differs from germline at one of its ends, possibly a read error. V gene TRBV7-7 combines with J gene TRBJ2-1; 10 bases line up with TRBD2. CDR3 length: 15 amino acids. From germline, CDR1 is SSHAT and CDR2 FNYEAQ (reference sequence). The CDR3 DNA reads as TGTGCTAGCAGCTTAGCAGCCGGGACTAGCGATGAGCAGTTCTTC. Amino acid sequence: CASSLAAGTSDEQFF.

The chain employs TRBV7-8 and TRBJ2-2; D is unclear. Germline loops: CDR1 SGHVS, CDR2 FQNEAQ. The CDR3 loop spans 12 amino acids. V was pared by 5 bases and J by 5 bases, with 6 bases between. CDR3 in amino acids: CASSPNTGELFF. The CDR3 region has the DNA TGTGCCAGCAGCCCAAATACCGGGGAGCTGTTTTTT.

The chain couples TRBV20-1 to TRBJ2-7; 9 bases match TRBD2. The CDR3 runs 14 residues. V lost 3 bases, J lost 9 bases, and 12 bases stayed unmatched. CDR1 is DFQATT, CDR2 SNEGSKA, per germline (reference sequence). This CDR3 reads CSASLTSGRGGQYF. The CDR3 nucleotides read TGCAGTGCTAGTTTGACTAGCGGTCGTGGAGGGCAGTACTTC.

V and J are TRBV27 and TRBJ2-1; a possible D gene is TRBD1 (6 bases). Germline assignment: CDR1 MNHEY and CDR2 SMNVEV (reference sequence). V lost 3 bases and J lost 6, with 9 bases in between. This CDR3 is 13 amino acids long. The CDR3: CASSFSGVNEQFF. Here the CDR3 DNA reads TGTGCCAGCAGTTTTTCAGGGGTCAATGAGCAGTTCTTC.

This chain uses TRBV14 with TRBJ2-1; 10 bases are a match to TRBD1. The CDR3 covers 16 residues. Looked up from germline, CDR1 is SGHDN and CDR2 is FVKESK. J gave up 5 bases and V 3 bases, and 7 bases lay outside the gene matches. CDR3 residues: CASSHPGQGSHNEQFF. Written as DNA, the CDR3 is TGTGCCAGCAGCCATCCGGGACAGGGGTCCCACAATGAGCAGTTCTTC.

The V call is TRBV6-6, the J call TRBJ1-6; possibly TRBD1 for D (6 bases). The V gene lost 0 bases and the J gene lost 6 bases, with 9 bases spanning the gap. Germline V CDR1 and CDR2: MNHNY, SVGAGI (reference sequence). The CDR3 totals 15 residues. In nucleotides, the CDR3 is TGTGCCAGCAGTTACTCTGGGGGCTTTAATTCACCCCTCCACTTT. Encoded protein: CASSYSGGFNSPLHF.

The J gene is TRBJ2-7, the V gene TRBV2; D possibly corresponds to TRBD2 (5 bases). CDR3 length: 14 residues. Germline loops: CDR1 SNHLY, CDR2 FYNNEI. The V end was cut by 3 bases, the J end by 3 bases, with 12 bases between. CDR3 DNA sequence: TGTGCCAGCAGTGACGTGGGAGCCCTCTACGAGCAGTACTTC. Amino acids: CASSDVGALYEQYF.

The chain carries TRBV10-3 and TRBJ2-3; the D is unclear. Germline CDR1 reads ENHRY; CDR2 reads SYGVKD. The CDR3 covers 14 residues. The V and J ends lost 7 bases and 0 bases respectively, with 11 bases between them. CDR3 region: CAIMSHLSTDTQYF. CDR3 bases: TGTGCCATCATGTCCCACTTGAGCACAGATACGCAGTATTTT.

This chain's CDR3 is CASERTVYSNQPQHF. The CDR3 nucleotides are TGTGCCAGTGAGAGGACAGTATATTCCAATCAGCCCCAGCATTTT. The chain has TRBV19 and TRBJ1-5; tentative D call: TRBD1 (6 bases). CDR3 length: 15 amino acids. CDR1 and CDR2 from the germline V gene are LNHDA and SQIVND (reference sequence). V gave up 8 bases and J gave up 3 bases, with 17 bases separating them.

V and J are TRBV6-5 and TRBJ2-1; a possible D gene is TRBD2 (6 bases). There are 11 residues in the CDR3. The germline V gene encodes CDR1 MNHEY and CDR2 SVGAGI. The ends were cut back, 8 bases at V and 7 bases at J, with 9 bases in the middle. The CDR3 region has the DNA TGTGCCAGCCTCGCGGGGAATGAGCAGTTCTTC. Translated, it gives CASLAGNEQFF.

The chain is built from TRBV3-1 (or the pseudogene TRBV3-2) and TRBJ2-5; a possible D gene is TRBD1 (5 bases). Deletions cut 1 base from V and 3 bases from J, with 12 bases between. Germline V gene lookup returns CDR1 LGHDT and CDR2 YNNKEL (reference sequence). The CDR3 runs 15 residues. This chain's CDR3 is CASSQVRGSKETQYF. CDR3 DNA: TGTGCCAGCAGCCAAGTAAGGGGATCTAAAGAGACCCAGTACTTC.

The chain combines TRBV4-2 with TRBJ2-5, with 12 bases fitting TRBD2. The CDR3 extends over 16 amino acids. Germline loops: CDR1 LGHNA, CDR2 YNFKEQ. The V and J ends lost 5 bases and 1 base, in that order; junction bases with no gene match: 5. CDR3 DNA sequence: TGTGCCAGCAGCGGGCGGACTAGCGGGGCCCAAGAGACCCAGTACTTC. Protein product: CASSGRTSGAQETQYF.

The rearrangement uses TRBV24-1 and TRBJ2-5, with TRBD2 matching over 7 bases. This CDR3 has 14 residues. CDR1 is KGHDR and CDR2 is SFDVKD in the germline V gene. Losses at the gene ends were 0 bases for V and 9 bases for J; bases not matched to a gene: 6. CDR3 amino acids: CATSDLPGGEAQYF. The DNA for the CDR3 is TGTGCCACCAGTGATTTGCCTGGGGGGGAGGCCCAGTACTTC.

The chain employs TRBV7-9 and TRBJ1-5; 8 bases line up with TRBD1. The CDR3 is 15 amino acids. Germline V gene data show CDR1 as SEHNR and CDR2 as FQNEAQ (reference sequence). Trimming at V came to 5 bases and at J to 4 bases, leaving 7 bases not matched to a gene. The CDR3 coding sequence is TGTGCCAGCAGCCTCGGGACAGGTCAGAATCAGCCCCAGCATTTT. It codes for CASSLGTGQNQPQHF.